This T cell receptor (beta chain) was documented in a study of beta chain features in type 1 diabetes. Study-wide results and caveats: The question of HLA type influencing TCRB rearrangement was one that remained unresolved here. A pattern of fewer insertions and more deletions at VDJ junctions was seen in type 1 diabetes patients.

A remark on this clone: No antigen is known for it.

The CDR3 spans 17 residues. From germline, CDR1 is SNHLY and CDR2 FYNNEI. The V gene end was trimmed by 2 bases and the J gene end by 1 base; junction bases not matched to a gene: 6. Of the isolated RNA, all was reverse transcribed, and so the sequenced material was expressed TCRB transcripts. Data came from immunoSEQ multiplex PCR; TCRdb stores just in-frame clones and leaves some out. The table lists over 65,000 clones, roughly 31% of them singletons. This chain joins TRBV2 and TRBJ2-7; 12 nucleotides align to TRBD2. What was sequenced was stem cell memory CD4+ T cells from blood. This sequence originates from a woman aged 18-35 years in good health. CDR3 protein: CASSELAGGRGSYEQYF. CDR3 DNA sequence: TGTGCCAGCAGTGAACTAGCGGGGGGGCGTGGGTCCTACGAGCAGTACTTC.